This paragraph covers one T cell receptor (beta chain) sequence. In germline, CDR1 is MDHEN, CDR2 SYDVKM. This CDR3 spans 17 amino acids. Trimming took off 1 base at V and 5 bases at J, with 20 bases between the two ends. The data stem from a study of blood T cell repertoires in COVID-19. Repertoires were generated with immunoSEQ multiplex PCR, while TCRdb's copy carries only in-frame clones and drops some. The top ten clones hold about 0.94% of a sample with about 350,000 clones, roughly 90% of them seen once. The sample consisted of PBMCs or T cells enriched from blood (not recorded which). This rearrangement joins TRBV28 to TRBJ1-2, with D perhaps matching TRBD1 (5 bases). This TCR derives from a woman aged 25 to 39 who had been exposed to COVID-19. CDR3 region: CASSLLGRWGEKYGYTF. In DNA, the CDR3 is TGTGCCAGCAGTTTATTGGGGCGATGGGGGGAAAAATATGGCTACACCTTC.